These T cell receptor beta chains were read from a single sample in a study of identical twins. Each CDR3 protein is one row after TCRdb ran MiXCR on the 5' RACE reads. The data hold around 1.7 million distinct CDR3 sequences, with roughly 35% observed a single time. Sequencing was performed on cord blood. All receptors come from a newborn girl in good health. CDR3s include the opening cysteine and the closing phenylalanine or tryptophan. Fields, in order: D gene, J gene, V gene, clone size, CDR3 DNA, CDR3 protein. A D gene is named only where the DNA matches it firmly. The size field is filled for only some rows; it gives once, few, many or a size class.

D gene: TRBD2; J gene: TRBJ2-4; V gene: TRBV6-1; clone size: NA; CDR3 DNA: TGTGCCAGCAGTGAAAGAGCGGGACTAGCGGGGCTAGCCAAAAACATTCAGTACTTC; CDR3 protein: CASSERAGLAGLAKNIQYF
D gene: NA; J gene: TRBJ2-3; V gene: TRBV11-2; clone size: few; CDR3 DNA: TGTGCCAGCAGCTTAGGTGTTAGCCGGGGCACAGATACGCAGTATTTT; CDR3 protein: CASSLGVSRGTDTQYF
D gene: NA; J gene: TRBJ1-2; V gene: TRBV7-8; clone size: NA; CDR3 DNA: TGTGCCAGCAGCTTAGAGCCCGGATCAGGAGGAGGCTACACCTTC; CDR3 protein: CASSLEPGSGGGYTF
D gene: NA; J gene: TRBJ2-3; V gene: TRBV29-1; clone size: NA; CDR3 DNA: TGCAGCGTTGAAGATCCCAGGCAGTACACAGATACGCAGTATTTT; CDR3 protein: CSVEDPRQYTDTQYF
D gene: NA; J gene: TRBJ1-1; V gene: TRBV29-1; clone size: few; CDR3 DNA: TGCAGCGTTGTGACAGTGTTGAACACTGAAGCTTTCTTT; CDR3 protein: CSVVTVLNTEAFF
D gene: NA; J gene: TRBJ1-5; V gene: TRBV5-1; clone size: few; CDR3 DNA: TGCGCCAGCAGCTTGGGAGGGTTGCGCAATCAGCCCCAGCATTTT; CDR3 protein: CASSLGGLRNQPQHF
D gene: NA; J gene: TRBJ2-2; V gene: TRBV7-2; clone size: NA; CDR3 DNA: TGTGCCAGCAGCTTAGGCCACATAAACACCGGGGAGCTGTTTTTT; CDR3 protein: CASSLGHINTGELFF
D gene: NA; J gene: TRBJ2-5; V gene: TRBV5-1; clone size: NA; CDR3 DNA: TGCGCCAGCAGCTTGCGACTCTCACCGTCCTACAATGAGCAGTACTTC; CDR3 protein: CASSLRLSPSYNEQYF
D gene: TRBD2; J gene: TRBJ2-4; V gene: TRBV20-1; clone size: NA; CDR3 DNA: TGCAGTGCGGGGACTAGCGAAAAAAACATTCAGTACTTC; CDR3 protein: CSAGTSEKNIQYF
D gene: NA; J gene: TRBJ2-5; V gene: TRBV11-1; clone size: NA; CDR3 DNA: TGTGCCAGCAGCTTAGAGAAGATCACTAGCCCCCAAGAGACCCAGTACTTC; CDR3 protein: CASSLEKITSPQETQYF
D gene: NA; J gene: TRBJ2-7; V gene: TRBV14; clone size: many; CDR3 DNA: TGTGCCAGCAGCCAAGATACGTGGTTTGGGGAGCAGTACTTC; CDR3 protein: CASSQDTWFGEQYF
D gene: NA; J gene: TRBJ2-3; V gene: TRBV11-1; clone size: few; CDR3 DNA: TGTGCCAGCAGCTTTGTAAGAGATACGCAGTATTTT; CDR3 protein: CASSFVRDTQYF
D gene: TRBD1; J gene: TRBJ1-4; V gene: TRBV14; clone size: NA; CDR3 DNA: TGTGCCAGCAGCCAGTACAGGGGGCGGAGAGAAAAACTGTTTTTT; CDR3 protein: CASSQYRGRREKLFF
D gene: TRBD2; J gene: TRBJ2-2; V gene: TRBV14; clone size: NA; CDR3 DNA: TGTGCCAGCAGGACTAGCGTCACCGGGGAGCTGTTTTTT; CDR3 protein: CASRTSVTGELFF
D gene: NA; J gene: TRBJ1-2; V gene: TRBV13; clone size: few; CDR3 DNA: TGTGCCAGCAGCGGGATCGGATTAGGGCCCTATGGCTACACCTTC; CDR3 protein: CASSGIGLGPYGYTF
D gene: NA; J gene: TRBJ2-5; V gene: TRBV7-9; clone size: few; CDR3 DNA: TGTGCCAGCAGCTTAGGATCCCCGCCTTACCAAGAGACCCAGTACTTC; CDR3 protein: CASSLGSPPYQETQYF
D gene: TRBD1; J gene: TRBJ2-5; V gene: TRBV20-1; clone size: NA; CDR3 DNA: TGCAGTGCTACCAACATACAGGGGCAAGAGACCCAGTACTTC; CDR3 protein: CSATNIQGQETQYF
D gene: NA; J gene: TRBJ2-3; V gene: TRBV20-1; clone size: NA; CDR3 DNA: TGCAGTGCTAGCTTGCGGGGACACACAGATACGCAGTATTTT; CDR3 protein: CSASLRGHTDTQYF
D gene: NA; J gene: TRBJ2-3; V gene: TRBV6-1; clone size: NA; CDR3 DNA: TGTGCCAGCAGTTTGGGGGAGCGTACGCAGTATTTT; CDR3 protein: CASSLGERTQYF
D gene: NA; J gene: TRBJ2-1; V gene: TRBV6-6; clone size: few; CDR3 DNA: TGTGCCAGCAGTTACCGGGAGCCCTACAATGAGCAGTTCTTC; CDR3 protein: CASSYREPYNEQFF
D gene: TRBD2; J gene: TRBJ2-1; V gene: TRBV27; clone size: few; CDR3 DNA: TGTGCCAGCGGACTTCGACTAGCATCAACTTTATACAATGAGCAGTTCTTC; CDR3 protein: CASGLRLASTLYNEQFF
D gene: TRBD1; J gene: TRBJ1-2; V gene: TRBV3-1; clone size: NA; CDR3 DNA: TGTGCCAGCAGCCAAAGTAAGGACAGGGCTTGGCGAGGCTACACCTTC; CDR3 protein: CASSQSKDRAWRGYTF
D gene: TRBD2; J gene: TRBJ2-3; V gene: TRBV12-3/TRBV12-4; clone size: many; CDR3 DNA: TGTGCCAGCAGCCCGCGACTAGCGCCTAGCACAGATACGCAGTATTTT; CDR3 protein: CASSPRLAPSTDTQYF
D gene: TRBD2; J gene: TRBJ2-1; V gene: TRBV12-3/TRBV12-4; clone size: NA; CDR3 DNA: TGTGCCAGCATACGGGGGGGCCGCTACAATGAGCAGTTCTTC; CDR3 protein: CASIRGGRYNEQFF
D gene: NA; J gene: TRBJ1-4; V gene: TRBV27; clone size: few; CDR3 DNA: TGTGCCAGCAGTTTATGGGGGGGGGCGGGAGAAAAACTGTTTTTT; CDR3 protein: CASSLWGGAGEKLFF
D gene: TRBD1; J gene: TRBJ1-2; V gene: TRBV20-1; clone size: few; CDR3 DNA: TGCAGTGCTCCAACCCCCGGACAGGGGAGAAATGGCTACACCTTC; CDR3 protein: CSAPTPGQGRNGYTF
D gene: TRBD1; J gene: TRBJ2-7; V gene: TRBV20-1; clone size: NA; CDR3 DNA: TGCAGTGCTAGTACCGGGACAGCCTACTACGAGCAGTACTTC; CDR3 protein: CSASTGTAYYEQYF
D gene: NA; J gene: TRBJ1-1; V gene: TRBV20-1; clone size: few; CDR3 DNA: TGCAGTGCAATGGAATCGGGGGACACTGAAGCTTTCTTT; CDR3 protein: CSAMESGDTEAFF
D gene: TRBD1; J gene: TRBJ2-6; V gene: TRBV15; clone size: few; CDR3 DNA: TGTGCCACCAGCGACAGGGGGTTCCCTGGGGCCAACGTCCTGACTTTC; CDR3 protein: CATSDRGFPGANVLTF
D gene: NA; J gene: TRBJ2-7; V gene: TRBV10-3; clone size: NA; CDR3 DNA: TGTGCCATCAGTGAGAACTCCCACGAGCAGTACTTC; CDR3 protein: CAISENSHEQYF
D gene: NA; J gene: TRBJ1-1; V gene: TRBV12-3/TRBV12-4; clone size: NA; CDR3 DNA: TGTGCCAGCAGTTTAGTCTTCCTGGGGTACACTGAAGCTTTCTTT; CDR3 protein: CASSLVFLGYTEAFF
D gene: NA; J gene: TRBJ2-5; V gene: TRBV12-3/TRBV12-4; clone size: many; CDR3 DNA: TGTGCCAGCAGTTTTCAGGGTGGAGAGACCCAGTACTTC; CDR3 protein: CASSFQGGETQYF
D gene: TRBD2; J gene: TRBJ2-3; V gene: TRBV5-1; clone size: NA; CDR3 DNA: TGCGCCAGCAGCAGAGGACTAGAGAGGGCAGATACGCAGTATTTT; CDR3 protein: CASSRGLERADTQYF
D gene: NA; J gene: TRBJ2-1; V gene: TRBV7-7; clone size: NA; CDR3 DNA: TGTGCCAGCAGCTCGGGTTGGGGGAGCTCCTACAATGAGCAGTTCTTC; CDR3 protein: CASSSGWGSSYNEQFF
D gene: NA; J gene: TRBJ2-2; V gene: TRBV20-1; clone size: NA; CDR3 DNA: TGCAGTGCTGAGGAGATAGGTACCGGGGAGCTGTTTTTT; CDR3 protein: CSAEEIGTGELFF